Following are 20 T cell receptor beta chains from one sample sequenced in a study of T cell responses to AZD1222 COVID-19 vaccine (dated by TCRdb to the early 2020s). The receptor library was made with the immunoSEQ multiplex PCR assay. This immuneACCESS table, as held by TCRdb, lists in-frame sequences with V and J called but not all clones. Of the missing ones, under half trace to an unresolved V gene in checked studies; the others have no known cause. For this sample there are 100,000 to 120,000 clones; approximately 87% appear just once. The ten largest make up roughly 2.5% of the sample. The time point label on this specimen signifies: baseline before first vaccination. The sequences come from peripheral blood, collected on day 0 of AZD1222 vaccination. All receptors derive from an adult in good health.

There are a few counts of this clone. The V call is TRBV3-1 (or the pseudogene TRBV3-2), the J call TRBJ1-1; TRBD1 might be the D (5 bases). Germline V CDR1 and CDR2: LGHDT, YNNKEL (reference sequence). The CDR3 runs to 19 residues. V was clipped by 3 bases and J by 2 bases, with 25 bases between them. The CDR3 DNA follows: TGTGCCAGCAGCCATGCTAGCTGGGGAAGGGGTCTTGATAACACTGAAGCTTTCTTT. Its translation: CASSHASWGRGLDNTEAFF.

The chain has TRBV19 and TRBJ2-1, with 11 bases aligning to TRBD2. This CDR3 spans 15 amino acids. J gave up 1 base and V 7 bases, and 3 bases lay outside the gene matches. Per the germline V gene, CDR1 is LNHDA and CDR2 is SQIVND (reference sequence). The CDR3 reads CASKRLAGSYNEQFF. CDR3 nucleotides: TGTGCCAGTAAAAGACTAGCGGGGTCCTACAATGAGCAGTTCTTC.

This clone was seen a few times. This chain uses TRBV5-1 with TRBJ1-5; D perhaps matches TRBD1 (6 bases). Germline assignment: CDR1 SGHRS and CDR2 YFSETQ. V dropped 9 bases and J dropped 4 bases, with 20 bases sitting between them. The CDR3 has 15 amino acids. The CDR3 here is CANSRTGTVNQPQHF. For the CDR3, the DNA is TGCGCCAACTCCAGAACAGGGACTGTTAATCAGCCCCAGCATTTT.

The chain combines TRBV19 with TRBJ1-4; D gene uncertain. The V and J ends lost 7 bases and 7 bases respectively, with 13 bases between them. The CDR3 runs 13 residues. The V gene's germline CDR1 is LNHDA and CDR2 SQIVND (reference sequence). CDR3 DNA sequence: TGTGCCAGTAAGCGTTCGGGCATTGAAAAACTGTTTTTT. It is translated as CASKRSGIEKLFF.

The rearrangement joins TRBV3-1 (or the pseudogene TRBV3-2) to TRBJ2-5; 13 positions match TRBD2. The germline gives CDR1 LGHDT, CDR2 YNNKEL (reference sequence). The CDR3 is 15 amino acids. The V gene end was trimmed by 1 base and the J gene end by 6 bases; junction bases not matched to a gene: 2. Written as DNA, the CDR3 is TGTGCCAGCAGCCAAGGACTAGCGGGGGGAAAGACCCAGTACTTC. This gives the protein CASSQGLAGGKTQYF.

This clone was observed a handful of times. The CDR3 DNA is TGTGCCAGCAGCCCACAAGGTTCAGGGGGCAACACCGGGGAGCTGTTTTTT. Translating it yields CASSPQGSGGNTGELFF. The genes are TRBV4-2 and TRBJ2-2; TRBD1 matches 8 bases. This CDR3 is built from 17 residues. The trim removed 4 bases at V and 2 bases at J, leaving 9 bases unmatched. CDR1 and CDR2 (germline): LGHNA, YNFKEQ.

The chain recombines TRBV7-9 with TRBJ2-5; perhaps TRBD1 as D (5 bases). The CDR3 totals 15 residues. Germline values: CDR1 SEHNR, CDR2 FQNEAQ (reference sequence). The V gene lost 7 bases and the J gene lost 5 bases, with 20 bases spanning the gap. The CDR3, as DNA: TGTGCCAGCACCCCAGGCCAGGGATACGGGGAGACCCAGTACTTC. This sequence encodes CASTPGQGYGETQYF.

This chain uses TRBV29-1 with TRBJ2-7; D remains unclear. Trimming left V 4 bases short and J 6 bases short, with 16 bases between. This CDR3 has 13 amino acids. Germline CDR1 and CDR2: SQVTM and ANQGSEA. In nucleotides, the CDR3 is TGCAGCGTTGTGAATCCGGCAGCTGGCGAGCAGTACTTC. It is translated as CSVVNPAAGEQYF.

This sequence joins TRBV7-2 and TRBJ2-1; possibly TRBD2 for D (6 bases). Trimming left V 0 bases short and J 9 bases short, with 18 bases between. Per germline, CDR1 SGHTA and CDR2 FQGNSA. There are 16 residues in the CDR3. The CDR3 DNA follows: TGTGCCAGCAGCTTAGCGACTTTGCGGGGCCTGGGTGAGCAGTTCTTC. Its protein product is CASSLATLRGLGEQFF.

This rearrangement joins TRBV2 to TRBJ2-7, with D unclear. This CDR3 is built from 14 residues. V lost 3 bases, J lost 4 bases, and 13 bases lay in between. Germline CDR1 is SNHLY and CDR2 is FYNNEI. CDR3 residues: CASSEVARSYEQYF. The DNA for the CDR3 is TGTGCCAGCAGTGAGGTGGCTAGATCATACGAGCAGTACTTC.

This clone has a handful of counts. The CDR3 DNA sequence: TGTGCCAGCAGCTTAGGGTACAAGCGGGGACAGTACTTC. Encoded protein: CASSLGYKRGQYF. The gene calls are TRBV7-2 and TRBJ2-7; TRBD2 matches at 7 bases. CDR3 length: 13 amino acids. V lost 1 base and J lost 10; bases outside the gene matches: 7. Germline V CDR1 and CDR2: SGHTA, FQGNSA.

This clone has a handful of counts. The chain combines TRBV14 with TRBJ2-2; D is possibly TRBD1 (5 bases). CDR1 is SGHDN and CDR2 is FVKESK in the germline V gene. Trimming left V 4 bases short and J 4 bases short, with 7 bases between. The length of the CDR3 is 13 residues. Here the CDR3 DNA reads TGTGCCAGCAGCCTAGGGGTCACCGGGGAGCTGTTTTTT. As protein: CASSLGVTGELFF.

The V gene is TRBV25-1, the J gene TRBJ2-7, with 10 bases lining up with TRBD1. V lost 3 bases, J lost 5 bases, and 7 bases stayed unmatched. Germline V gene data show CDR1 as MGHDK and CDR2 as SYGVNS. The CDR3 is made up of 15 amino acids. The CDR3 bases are TGTGCCAGCAGTGACGCCGGGACAGGGGTCAACGAGCAGTACTTC. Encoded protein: CASSDAGTGVNEQYF.

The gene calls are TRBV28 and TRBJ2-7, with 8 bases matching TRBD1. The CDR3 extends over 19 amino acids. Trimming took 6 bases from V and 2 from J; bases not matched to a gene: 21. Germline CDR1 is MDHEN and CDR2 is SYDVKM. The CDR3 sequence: CASRTDRSTGATEPYEQYF. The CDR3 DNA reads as TGTGCCAGCAGAACTGATAGATCGACAGGGGCGACCGAACCCTACGAGCAGTACTTC.

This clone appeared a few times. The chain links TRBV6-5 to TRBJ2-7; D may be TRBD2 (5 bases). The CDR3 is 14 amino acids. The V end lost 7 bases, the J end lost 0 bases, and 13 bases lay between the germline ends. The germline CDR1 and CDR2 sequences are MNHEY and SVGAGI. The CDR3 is CASILASGSYEQYF. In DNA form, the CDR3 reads TGTGCCAGCATCCTAGCCAGCGGCTCCTACGAGCAGTACTTC.

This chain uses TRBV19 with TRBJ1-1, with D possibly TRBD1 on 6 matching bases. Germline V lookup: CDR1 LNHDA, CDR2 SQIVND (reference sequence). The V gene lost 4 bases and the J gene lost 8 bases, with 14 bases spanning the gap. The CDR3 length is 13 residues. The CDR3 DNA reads TGTGCCAGTAGTACCGGACAGAAAGCCGAAGCTTTCTTT. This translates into CASSTGQKAEAFF.

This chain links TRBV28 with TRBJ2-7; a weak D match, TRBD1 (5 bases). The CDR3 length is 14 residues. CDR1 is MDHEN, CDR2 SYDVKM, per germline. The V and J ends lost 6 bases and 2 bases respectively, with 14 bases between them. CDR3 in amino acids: CASRRQSIAYEQYF. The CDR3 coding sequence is TGTGCCAGCAGGAGACAGTCAATTGCCTACGAGCAGTACTTC. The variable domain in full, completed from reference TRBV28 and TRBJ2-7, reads DVKVTQSSRYLVKRTGEKVFLECVQDMDHENMFWYRQDPGLGLRLIYFSYDVKMKEKGDIPEGYSVSREKKERFSLILESASTNQTSMYLCASRRQSIAYEQYFGPGTRLTVT.

CDR3 sequence: CASSQGDGDETQYF. CDR3 DNA: TGTGCCAGCAGCCAAGGGGACGGTGATGAGACCCAGTACTTC. The rearrangement joins TRBV3-1 (or the pseudogene TRBV3-2) to TRBJ2-5; D is perhaps TRBD1 or TRBD2 (5 bases each). CDR1 and CDR2 from the germline V gene are LGHDT and YNNKEL (reference sequence). Trimming removed 1 base at V and 5 bases at J, with 11 bases between. The length of the CDR3 is 14 residues.

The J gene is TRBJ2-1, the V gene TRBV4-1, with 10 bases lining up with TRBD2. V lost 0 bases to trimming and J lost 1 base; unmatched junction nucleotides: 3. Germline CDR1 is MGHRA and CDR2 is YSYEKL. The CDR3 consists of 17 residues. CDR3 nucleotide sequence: TGCGCCAGCAGCCAAGACAGCGGGGGGGCGTCCTACAATGAGCAGTTCTTC. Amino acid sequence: CASSQDSGGASYNEQFF.

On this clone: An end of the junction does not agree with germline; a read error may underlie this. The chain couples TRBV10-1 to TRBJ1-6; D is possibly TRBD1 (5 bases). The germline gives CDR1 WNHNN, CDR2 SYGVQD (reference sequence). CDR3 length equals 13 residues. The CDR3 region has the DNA TGCACCAGCAGCGCCGGGGGGAATTCACCCCTCCACTTT. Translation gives CTSSAGGNSPLHF.